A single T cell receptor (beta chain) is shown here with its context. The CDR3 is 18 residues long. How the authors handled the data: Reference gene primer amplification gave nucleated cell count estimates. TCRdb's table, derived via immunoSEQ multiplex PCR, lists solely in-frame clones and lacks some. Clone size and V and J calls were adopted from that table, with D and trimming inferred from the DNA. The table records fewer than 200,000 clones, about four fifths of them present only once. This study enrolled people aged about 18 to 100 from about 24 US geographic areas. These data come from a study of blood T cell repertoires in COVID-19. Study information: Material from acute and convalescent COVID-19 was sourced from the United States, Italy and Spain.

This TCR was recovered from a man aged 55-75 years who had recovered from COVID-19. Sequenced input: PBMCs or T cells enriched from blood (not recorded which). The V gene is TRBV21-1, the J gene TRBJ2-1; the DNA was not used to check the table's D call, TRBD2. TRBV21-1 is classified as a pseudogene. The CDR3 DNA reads TGTGCCAGCATAAAATGGGTCGCCCTACTAGATTCCTACAATGAGCAGTTCTTC. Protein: CASIKWVALLDSYNEQFF.